The 30 T cell receptor beta chains listed next were all sequenced from one sample in a study of EBV T-cell therapy then PD-1 blockade in nasopharyngeal carcinoma. Treatment in this sample: AdE1-LMPpoly-expanded autologous EBV-specific T-cell therapy followed by anti-PD-1 nivolumab. Generated by immunoSEQ multiplex PCR, the TCRdb table keeps only in-frame clones and is missing some. The table shows about 22,000 clones, with 82% occurring only once. The antigens these receptors bind are not known. Sequencing used CD8+ T cells from blood, obtained at day -245 from a patient whose treatment included autologous EBV-specific T cells and nivolumab. Every receptor here comes from a man aged 35 to 55 with nasopharyngeal carcinoma.

V usage is TRBV29-1 and J usage is TRBJ2-3; 11 bases map to TRBD1. This CDR3 contains 13 residues. V gave up 4 bases and J gave up 7 bases; unmatched junction bases: 4. CDR1 SQVTM and CDR2 ANQGSEA come from the germline V gene. In nucleotides, the CDR3 is TGCAGCGTTGTGGGGACAGGGGGTTATACGCAGTATTTT. It encodes CSVVGTGGYTQYF.

V gene TRBV27 combines with J gene TRBJ1-5; D is perhaps TRBD1 (6 bases). The CDR3 contains 17 residues. In germline, CDR1 is MNHEY, CDR2 SMNVEV (reference sequence). Trimming removed 4 bases from V and 5 bases from J, with 21 bases in between. CDR3 sequence (DNA): TGTGCCAGCAGTTCGGGGGGCTTTGGCTCACCTGATCAGCCCCAGCATTTT. Translating it yields CASSSGGFGSPDQPQHF.

The chain couples TRBV6-5 to TRBJ1-5, with 7 bases identical to TRBD1. Per germline, CDR1 MNHEY and CDR2 SVGAGI. This CDR3 spans 15 amino acids. J lost 2 bases, V lost 6 bases, and 7 bases had no gene match. CDR3 region: CASSSTGLGNQPQHF. Written as DNA, the CDR3 is TGTGCCAGCAGCTCGACAGGGCTGGGCAATCAGCCCCAGCATTTT.

The chain is built from TRBV7-6 and TRBJ1-2, with 11 bases matching TRBD1. V gave up 5 bases and J gave up 5 bases; unmatched junction bases: 7. The CDR3 loop spans 15 amino acids. The germline gives CDR1 SGHVS, CDR2 FNYEAQ. In DNA form, the CDR3 reads TGTGCCAGCAGCCTTGGACAGGGGGCAGGGTATGGCTACACCTTC. Translation gives CASSLGQGAGYGYTF. Full variable domain (rest looked up from reference TRBV7-6 and TRBJ1-2): GAGVSQSPRYKVTKRGQDVALRCDPISGHVSLYWYRQALGQGPEFLTYFNYEAQQDKSGLPNDRFSAERPEGSISTLTIQRTEQRDSAMYRCASSLGQGAGYGYTFGSGTRLTVV.

V gene TRBV6-1 combines with J gene TRBJ1-2; a weak D match, TRBD1 (5 bases). CDR1 and CDR2 (germline): MNHNS, SASEGT. The CDR3 loop spans 13 amino acids. The V and J ends lost 2 bases and 8 bases respectively, with 12 bases between them. CDR3 sequence: CASSEYGTEGYTF. CDR3 nucleotide sequence: TGTGCCAGCAGTGAATATGGGACGGAGGGCTACACCTTC.

The chain carries TRBV6-5 and TRBJ2-7; TRBD1 agrees at 7 bases. The V and J ends lost 4 bases and 3 bases, in that order; junction bases with no gene match: 6. This CDR3 contains 14 residues. Germline CDR1 and CDR2: MNHEY and SVGAGI. In nucleotides, the CDR3 is TGTGCCAGCAGTTCCTCGGGACAGAGCTACGAGCAGTACTTC. It yields the protein CASSSSGQSYEQYF.

CDR3 residues: CSVQAAATNYGYTF. CDR3 nucleotides: TGCAGCGTTCAGGCGGCCGCTACTAACTATGGCTACACCTTC. The gene calls are TRBV29-1 and TRBJ1-2; D is ambiguous. The germline gives CDR1 SQVTM, CDR2 ANQGSEA. V was shortened by 5 bases and J by 0 bases, with 13 bases between the two germline ends. The CDR3 runs to 14 residues. Full variable domain (rest looked up from reference TRBV29-1 and TRBJ1-2): SAVISQKPSRDICQRGTSLTIQCQVDSQVTMMFWYRQQPGQSLTLIATANQGSEATYESGFVIDKFPISRPNLTFSTLTVSNMSPEDSSIYLCSVQAAATNYGYTFGSGTRLTVV.

The count of this clone is one. This chain uses TRBV9 with TRBJ2-5; D call uncertain. This CDR3 contains 14 residues. The V end was cut by 0 bases, the J end by 2 bases, with 8 bases between. Germline V gene data show CDR1 as SGDLS and CDR2 as YYNGEE. CDR3: CASSVGTAQETQYF. As DNA, the CDR3 is TGTGCCAGCAGCGTAGGGACGGCTCAAGAGACCCAGTACTTC.

The chain employs TRBV5-1 and TRBJ2-2, with 7 bases matching TRBD1. The CDR3 loop spans 14 amino acids. The germline V gene encodes CDR1 SGHRS and CDR2 YFSETQ. V lost 0 bases and J lost 4; bases outside the gene matches: 0. CDR3 DNA sequence: TGCGCCAGCAGCTTGGGGGACAGCACCGGGGAGCTGTTTTTT. Translating gives CASSLGDSTGELFF.

The chain joins TRBV6-2 or TRBV6-3 to TRBJ2-3, with 11 bases matching TRBD1. Germline-derived CDR1 and CDR2 are MNHEY and SVGEGT. The V and J ends lost 4 bases and 2 bases, in that order; junction bases with no gene match: 14. This CDR3 region has 19 residues. Here the CDR3 DNA reads TGTGCCAGCAGTTCCCACCACCTCCCGGACAGGGGGCCCACAGATACGCAGTATTTT. Translation gives CASSSHHLPDRGPTDTQYF.

The count of this clone is one. One base away lies a much larger clone, so this may be a sequencing read error. This chain links TRBV3-1 (or the pseudogene TRBV3-2) with TRBJ2-7; TRBD2 matches at 7 bases. V shed 4 bases, J shed 2 bases, and the junction held 14 bases outside the gene matches. Germline V gives CDR1 LGHDT, CDR2 YNNKEL (reference sequence). This CDR3 contains 17 residues. Here the CDR3 reads CASSLSVRRGWTYEQYF. Written as DNA, the CDR3 is TGTGCCAGCAGCCTAAGTGTCCGGCGGGGGTGGACCTACGAGCAGTACTTC.

J is TRBJ2-3 and V is TRBV27; TRBD1 matches at 10 bases. Germline CDR1 and CDR2: MNHEY and SMNVEV (reference sequence). V shed 3 bases, J shed 5 bases, and the junction held 5 bases outside the gene matches. The CDR3 length is 15 residues. CDR3 coding DNA: TGTGCCAGCAGTTTCCGACAGGGGGCCATAGATACGCAGTATTTT. The encoded protein is CASSFRQGAIDTQYF.

The chain joins TRBV5-6 to TRBJ1-2, with D unresolved. CDR3 length equals 13 residues. V was clipped by 0 bases and J by 4 bases, with 7 bases between them. CDR1 SGHDT and CDR2 YYEEEE come from the germline V gene. CDR3 in DNA: TGTGCCAGCAGCTTGGTAAGGGCCTATGGCTACACCTTC. This translates into CASSLVRAYGYTF. The full variable domain, in which reference TRBV5-6 and TRBJ1-2 provide the parts outside the CDR3, is DAGVTQSPTHLIKTRGQQVTLRCSPKSGHDTVSWYQQALGQGPQFIFQYYEEEERQRGNFPDRFSGHQFPNYSSELNVNALLLGDSALYLCASSLVRAYGYTFGSGTRLTVV.

This chain joins TRBV2 and TRBJ2-3; 7 bases fit TRBD2. Trimming at V came to 4 bases and at J to 2 bases, leaving 9 bases not matched to a gene. CDR1 and CDR2 (germline): SNHLY, FYNNEI. CDR3 length: 16 residues. CDR3: CASSGLGGGFTDTQYF. The CDR3 nucleotides are TGTGCCAGCAGTGGGCTTGGGGGGGGATTCACAGATACGCAGTATTTT.

This rearrangement joins TRBV5-1 to TRBJ2-5, with TRBD2 as a possible D gene (5 bases). Trimming shortened V by 0 bases and J by 1 base, and 13 bases separated the two germline ends. From germline, CDR1 is SGHRS and CDR2 YFSETQ. The CDR3 has 16 residues. CDR3 region: CASSLVPWRIQETQYF. CDR3 DNA sequence: TGCGCCAGCAGCTTGGTTCCATGGAGGATCCAAGAGACCCAGTACTTC.

The chain carries TRBV6-6 and TRBJ2-3; D call uncertain. The CDR3 is 16 residues long. V lost 4 bases and J 1 base, leaving 15 bases between the germline ends. Germline CDR1 MNHNY, CDR2 SVGAGI (reference sequence). In nucleotides, the CDR3 is TGTGCCAGCAGTTTCACGAAGTCTCCCCGCACAGATACGCAGTATTTT. Protein sequence: CASSFTKSPRTDTQYF.

This clone was counted a single time. This chain joins TRBV3-1 (or the pseudogene TRBV3-2) and TRBJ1-2; a possible D gene is TRBD1 (5 bases). V lost 0 bases and J lost 0, with 8 bases in between. The germline CDR1 and CDR2 sequences are LGHDT and YNNKEL (reference sequence). The CDR3 has 15 residues. The CDR3 DNA is TGTGCCAGCAGCCAAGATTGGGGCCCTAACTATGGCTACACCTTC. It encodes CASSQDWGPNYGYTF.

V and J are TRBV7-2 and TRBJ2-7, with 10 nucleotides matching TRBD2. The CDR3 totals 15 residues. The V gene's germline CDR1 is SGHTA and CDR2 FQGNSA. The ends lost 1 base at V and 3 bases at J; junction bases unmatched: 3. The CDR3 reads CASSLEAGGSYEQYF. CDR3 bases: TGTGCCAGCAGCTTAGAAGCGGGGGGGAGCTACGAGCAGTACTTC.

This clone has ten or more counts. The chain recombines TRBV29-1 with TRBJ2-7, with D possibly TRBD2 on 5 matching bases. The CDR3 loop spans 13 amino acids. Trimming left V 5 bases short and J 3 bases short, with 14 bases between. From germline, CDR1 is SQVTM and CDR2 ANQGSEA. The CDR3 bases are TGCAGCGTTTCCAACGGAGAGGGCTACGAGCAGTACTTC. Translated, it gives CSVSNGEGYEQYF.

V gene TRBV5-5 combines with J gene TRBJ1-1; no definite D call. With 2 bases removed from V and 4 bases from J, the gap between germline ends came to 9 bases. From germline, CDR1 is SGHKS and CDR2 YYEKEE (reference sequence). This CDR3 has 13 residues. CDR3 bases: TGTGCCAGCAGCTTTCCCGGTGCCACTGAAGCTTTCTTT. This encodes CASSFPGATEAFF.

The chain recombines TRBV15 with TRBJ2-5, with 9 bases aligning to TRBD2. The CDR3 runs to 17 residues. J gave up 3 bases and V 1 base, and 9 bases lay outside the gene matches. The V gene's germline CDR1 is LNHNV and CDR2 YYDKDF (reference sequence). This chain's CDR3 is CATSRARSASGEETQYF. In DNA form, the CDR3 reads TGTGCCACCAGCAGAGCCCGCAGCGCTAGCGGGGAAGAGACCCAGTACTTC.

Points on this clone: One junction end does not reproduce the germline sequence, and a read error may be involved. The chain employs TRBV7-9 and TRBJ1-2, with a weak D call TRBD1 (5 bases). The CDR3 has 15 amino acids. The germline V gene encodes CDR1 SEHNR and CDR2 FQNEAQ (reference sequence). The DNA of the CDR3 is TGTGCCAGCAGCTTCGAGAGGGGAGTAGGCTATGGCCACACCTTC. Encoded protein: CASSFERGVGYGHTF.

The chain couples TRBV5-4 to TRBJ2-7; D gene uncertain. The CDR3 is 15 amino acids. Trimming removed 4 bases at V and 2 bases at J, with 16 bases between. Germline V lookup: CDR1 SGHNT, CDR2 YYREEE (reference sequence). CDR3 in amino acids: CASSRGLADTYEQYF. CDR3 DNA: TGTGCCAGCAGCCGTGGTCTGGCAGACACCTACGAGCAGTACTTC.

V is TRBV27 and J is TRBJ2-7; tentatively, D is TRBD2 (6 bases). This CDR3 region has 13 residues. V lost 8 bases to trimming and J lost 0 bases, with 11 bases between them. The germline V gene has CDR1 MNHEY and CDR2 SMNVEV (reference sequence). The CDR3 nucleotides read TGTGCCAGCGGGAGGAGTTACTCCTACGAGCAGTACTTC. Its translation: CASGRSYSYEQYF.

This sequence joins TRBV19 and TRBJ1-2; 9 positions agree with TRBD1. With V trimmed by 5 bases and J by 6 bases, 7 bases remained unmatched. CDR1 and CDR2 (germline): LNHDA, SQIVND (reference sequence). This CDR3 has 14 residues. The CDR3 is CASSWGTGYDGYTF. The CDR3 region has the DNA TGTGCCAGTAGTTGGGGGACAGGGTACGATGGCTACACCTTC.

The chain couples TRBV27 to TRBJ1-1; 9 nucleotides line up with TRBD1. Germline CDR1 and CDR2: MNHEY and SMNVEV (reference sequence). The CDR3 is made up of 15 amino acids. The junction had 6 bases not matched to a gene; V was cut back by 3 bases and J by 4 bases. The CDR3 here is CASSFATGGSTEAFF. CDR3 nucleotides: TGTGCCAGCAGTTTCGCGACAGGGGGGAGCACTGAAGCTTTCTTT.

The V call is TRBV7-3, the J call TRBJ1-2; the match to TRBD1 covers 10 bases. Per the germline V gene, CDR1 is SGHTA and CDR2 is FQGTGA. J lost 4 bases, V lost 2 bases, and 4 bases had no gene match. This CDR3 is built from 15 residues. CDR3 in DNA: TGTGCCAGCAGCTTAGACAGGGGGCGGGGCTATGGCTACACCTTC. It translates to CASSLDRGRGYGYTF.

The chain has TRBV28 and TRBJ1-5; no firm D call. This CDR3 has 13 residues. Trimming took off 3 bases at V and 1 base at J, with 4 bases between the two ends. CDR1 and CDR2 from the germline V gene are MDHEN and SYDVKM. CDR3 sequence: CASSLGSNQPQHF. CDR3 nucleotides: TGTGCCAGCAGTTTGGGCAGCAATCAGCCCCAGCATTTT.

This sequence joins TRBV9 and TRBJ2-2; a weak D match, TRBD2 (6 bases). This CDR3 comprises 19 residues. V was pared by 0 bases and J by 5 bases, with 23 bases between. Germline loops: CDR1 SGDLS, CDR2 YYNGEE. Written as DNA, the CDR3 is TGTGCCAGCAGCGTAGCATTAATCTCGGACTTGGCGGGAACCGGGGAGCTGTTTTTT. Amino acid sequence: CASSVALISDLAGTGELFF.

The J gene is TRBJ1-1, the V gene TRBV28; no firm D call. Per the germline V gene, CDR1 is MDHEN and CDR2 is SYDVKM. The ends were cut back, 3 bases at V and 0 bases at J, with 8 bases in the middle. CDR3 length: 14 amino acids. The CDR3 protein is CASSFRSMNTEAFF. For the CDR3, the DNA is TGTGCCAGCAGTTTTCGGAGTATGAACACTGAAGCTTTCTTT. Looking up the rest from reference TRBV28 and TRBJ1-1 gives the full variable domain: DVKVTQSSRYLVKRTGEKVFLECVQDMDHENMFWYRQDPGLGLRLIYFSYDVKMKEKGDIPEGYSVSREKKERFSLILESASTNQTSMYLCASSFRSMNTEAFFGQGTRLTVV.